This T cell receptor beta chain was recovered during a study of T cell repertoires in cytomegalovirus infection. TCRdb passed the reads through MiXCR, listing each CDR3 protein once. The profile covers 60,000 to 85,000 distinct CDR3 sequences, with around 21% appearing a single time and approximately 79% taken by the ten largest. Regarding this clonotype: Its antigen is undetermined.

Sequenced material: PBMCs, sequenced either directly or after in vitro stimulation (not recorded which). This receptor was identified in a human donor in good health (CMV status not recorded). Some clones in this sample may be carry-over from other donors' samples.

The CDR3 nucleotides are TGTGCCAGCAGCTTACGGGCGGGACAGGCAGATACGCAGTATTTT. Translation: CASSLRAGQADTQYF. The V and J genes are TRBV7-9 and TRBJ2-3; 8 bases are a match to TRBD1. Germline CDR1 SEHNR, CDR2 FQNEAQ (reference sequence). The V gene end was trimmed by 2 bases and the J gene end by 4 bases; junction bases not matched to a gene: 5. CDR3 length equals 15 residues.